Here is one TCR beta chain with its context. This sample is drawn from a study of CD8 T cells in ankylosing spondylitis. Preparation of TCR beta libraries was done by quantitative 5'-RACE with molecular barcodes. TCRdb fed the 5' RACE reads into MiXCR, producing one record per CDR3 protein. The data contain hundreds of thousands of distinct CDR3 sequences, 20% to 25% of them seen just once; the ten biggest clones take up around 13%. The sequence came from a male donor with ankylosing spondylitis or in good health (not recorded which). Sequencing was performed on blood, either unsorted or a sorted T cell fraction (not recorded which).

CDR3 sequence: CASNPAPGTGELFF. In nucleotides, the CDR3 is TGTGCCAGCAATCCTGCACCCGGGACCGGGGAGCTGTTTTTT. J is TRBJ2-2 and V is TRBV7-9, with D hard to call. The germline V gene has CDR1 SEHNR and CDR2 FQNEAQ (reference sequence). V was cut by 7 bases and J by 5 bases, with 14 bases left in between. The CDR3 loop spans 14 amino acids.